This entry concerns a single T cell receptor beta chain. This specimen belongs to a study of blood T cell repertoires in COVID-19. Recovery meant two consecutive negative NP/OP PCR tests, professional clearance, or resolved symptoms. This CDR3 region has 12 residues. The germline V gene encodes CDR1 SNHLY and CDR2 FYNNEI. The V gene lost 3 bases and the J gene lost 6 bases, with 9 bases spanning the gap. The protocol was immunoSEQ multiplex PCR, while the TCRdb copy is restricted to in-frame clones and leaves out a portion. The data contain fewer than 300,000 clones, roughly 85% of them singletons. What was sequenced was PBMCs or T cells enriched from blood (not recorded which). This TCR was sampled from a woman in her twenties or thirties who had recovered from COVID-19. The genes are TRBV2 and TRBJ2-7; no definite D call. CDR3 residues: CASSDGLVEQYF. The CDR3 DNA is TGTGCCAGCAGTGATGGGCTGGTCGAGCAGTACTTC.